Presented here are 28 T cell receptor beta chains from one specimen sequenced in a study of cytomegalovirus exposure and HLA in healthy donors. The PCR ran on 60 Vbeta and 13 Jbeta primers. Sequenced by immunoSEQ multiplex PCR; TCRdb stores in-frame clones only, minus some. The repertoire holds about 160,000 clones, nearly 80% seen once, with about 1% in the top ten. Input material: PBMCs. These receptors all come from a woman aged 45-65 years in good health and CMV-seropositive.

V and J are TRBV7-8 and TRBJ1-5; no reliable D call. Germline assignment: CDR1 SGHVS and CDR2 FQNEAQ. The V and J ends lost 5 bases and 0 bases respectively, with 14 bases between them. CDR3 length: 16 residues. The CDR3 loop is CASSKRPQTSNQPQHF. CDR3 coding DNA: TGTGCCAGCAGCAAAAGGCCACAGACTAGCAATCAGCCCCAGCATTTT. The full variable domain, its missing parts supplied by reference TRBV7-8 and TRBJ1-5, is GAGVSQSPRYKVAKRGQDVALRCDPISGHVSLFWYQQALGQGPEFLTYFQNEAQLDKSGLPSDRFFAERPEGSVSTLKIQRTQQEDSAVYLCASSKRPQTSNQPQHFGDGTRLSIL.

This chain connects TRBV18 to TRBJ2-5, with D unclear. CDR3 length: 13 residues. Germline V CDR1 and CDR2: KGHSH, LQKENI. V was trimmed by 3 bases and J by 2 bases, leaving 7 bases between them. Written as DNA, the CDR3 is TGTGCCAGCTCACCGGGCCCTCAAGAGACCCAGTACTTC. Encoded protein: CASSPGPQETQYF.

J is TRBJ2-3 and V is TRBV6-1; 13 nucleotides match TRBD2. The CDR3 runs to 15 residues. V gave up 5 bases and J gave up 8 bases; unmatched junction bases: 7. Germline CDR1 is MNHNS and CDR2 is SASEGT. The CDR3, as DNA: TGTGCCAGCAGTACGGTGAGGACTAGCGGGGGTACGCAGTATTTT. It codes for CASSTVRTSGGTQYF.

V gene TRBV6-5 combines with J gene TRBJ1-5; 7 nucleotides agree with TRBD1. The CDR3 is 12 amino acids. After removal of 10 bases from V and 9 bases from J, the junction contained 9 bases not matched to a gene. In germline, CDR1 is MNHEY, CDR2 SVGAGI. The CDR3 protein is CATSTGRGPQHF. The DNA of the CDR3 is TGTGCCACCTCGACAGGGCGTGGGCCCCAGCATTTT.

The chain combines TRBV9 with TRBJ1-2, with TRBD1 as a possible D gene (6 bases). The CDR3 spans 17 residues. The ends were cut back, 2 bases at V and 5 bases at J, with 22 bases in the middle. The germline V gene encodes CDR1 SGDLS and CDR2 YYNGEE. CDR3 loop: CASSVGGAGGHSYGYTF. The CDR3 DNA reads as TGTGCCAGCAGCGTCGGAGGGGCGGGGGGCCATTCGTATGGCTACACCTTC.

V gene TRBV7-9 combines with J gene TRBJ2-2, with TRBD2 matching 7 bases. The trim removed 4 bases at V and 5 bases at J, leaving 16 bases unmatched. Germline loops: CDR1 SEHNR, CDR2 FQNEAQ (reference sequence). The CDR3 has 18 residues. In DNA form, the CDR3 reads TGTGCCAGCAGCTCACACCTAGGACACGGGGGGATGACCGGGGAGCTGTTTTTT. Translated, it gives CASSSHLGHGGMTGELFF.

This clone was counted between two and nine times. J is TRBJ1-1 and V is TRBV7-2; no clear D. V lost 0 bases and J lost 0, with 5 bases in between. The CDR3 has 14 residues. The germline CDR1 and CDR2 sequences are SGHTA and FQGNSA. As DNA, the CDR3 is TGTGCCAGCAGCTTAGCAGCTTTGAACACTGAAGCTTTCTTT. It codes for CASSLAALNTEAFF.

This rearrangement joins TRBV28 to TRBJ1-5, with D unresolved. CDR3 size: 13 residues. V dropped 3 bases and J dropped 6 bases, with 9 bases sitting between them. Germline V gives CDR1 MDHEN, CDR2 SYDVKM. CDR3 sequence (DNA): TGTGCCAGCAGTTTCCCCACAAGTCAGCCCCAGCATTTT. Translation: CASSFPTSQPQHF.

This clone appeared a single time. The genes are TRBV19 and TRBJ1-1; 9 positions agree with TRBD1. CDR3 length equals 18 residues. J was trimmed by 1 base and V by 0 bases; bases with no gene match: 9. Germline values: CDR1 LNHDA, CDR2 SQIVND (reference sequence). The CDR3 region is CASSIDLGTGIRNTEAFF. The DNA of the CDR3 is TGTGCCAGTAGTATAGATCTGGGGACAGGGATTCGGAACACTGAAGCTTTCTTT.

The chain's CDR3 is CSVELADLYNEQFF. The CDR3 DNA reads as TGCAGCGTTGAACTAGCGGATCTCTACAATGAGCAGTTCTTC. This chain joins TRBV29-1 and TRBJ2-1; the match to TRBD2 covers 7 bases. The CDR3 is made up of 14 amino acids. Trimming took 2 bases from V and 3 from J; bases not matched to a gene: 4. Germline V gives CDR1 SQVTM, CDR2 ANQGSEA.

The V gene is TRBV7-2, the J gene TRBJ2-5, with 9 positions matching TRBD1. The trim removed 5 bases at V and 5 bases at J, leaving 9 bases unmatched. In germline, CDR1 is SGHTA, CDR2 FQGNSA. The CDR3 has 15 amino acids. This CDR3 reads CASSLGQGRVETQYF. Here the CDR3 DNA reads TGTGCCAGCAGCCTGGGACAGGGTAGAGTGGAGACCCAGTACTTC.

In this sample, this clone turned up a few times. This chain uses TRBV9 with TRBJ1-2, with a weak D call TRBD1 (6 bases). The CDR3 extends over 15 amino acids. With 0 bases removed from V and 3 bases from J, the gap between germline ends came to 12 bases. The V gene's germline CDR1 is SGDLS and CDR2 YYNGEE. The CDR3 coding sequence is TGTGCCAGCAGCGTAGGGGACAAGCCTTACTATGGCTACACCTTC. Translation gives CASSVGDKPYYGYTF.

This sequence joins TRBV23-1 and TRBJ2-6, with 9 nucleotides matching TRBD1. TRBV23-1 is flagged as an ORF with uncertain function. Germline trimming cut 3 bases from V and 2 bases from J; bases unmatched to any gene: 8. The CDR3 spans 18 residues. CDR3 protein: CASSHRDRVVAGANVLTF. The CDR3 nucleotides read TGCGCCAGCAGTCACCGGGACAGGGTCGTTGCTGGGGCCAACGTCCTGACTTTC.

The genes are TRBV5-8 and TRBJ2-3; TRBD1 matches at 9 bases. V lost 1 base, J lost 0 bases, and 6 bases stayed unmatched. CDR1 and CDR2 from the germline V gene are SGHTS and YDEGEE. CDR3 length: 17 residues. The CDR3 spells CASSLTLTGGSTDTQYF. DNA of the CDR3: TGTGCCAGCAGCTTGACCCTGACAGGGGGAAGCACAGATACGCAGTATTTT.

V is TRBV10-3 and J is TRBJ1-3; TRBD1 aligns across 10 bases. The CDR3 is 17 residues long. Germline CDR1 and CDR2: ENHRY and SYGVKD. V gave up 0 bases and J gave up 3 bases; unmatched junction bases: 5. The CDR3 DNA reads as TGTGCCATCAGTGAGTCGACAGGGGGCCTATTTGGAAACACCATATATTTT. Amino acids: CAISESTGGLFGNTIYF.

The rearrangement links TRBV6-5 to TRBJ2-2; D gene ambiguous. The CDR3 loop spans 11 amino acids. The V end was cut by 5 bases, the J end by 8 bases, with 6 bases between. Per germline, CDR1 MNHEY and CDR2 SVGAGI. CDR3 sequence: CASSARGELFF. The CDR3 DNA reads as TGTGCCAGCAGTGCGCGGGGGGAGCTGTTTTTT.

The table lists this clone with a count of one. The chain recombines TRBV13 with TRBJ2-7, with a weak D call TRBD1 (6 bases). The length of the CDR3 is 13 residues. Germline V gene data show CDR1 as PRHDT and CDR2 as FYEKMQ (reference sequence). With 6 bases removed from V and 2 bases from J, the gap between germline ends came to 11 bases. CDR3 in DNA: TGTGCCAGCAGAAGGGGGATAACCTACGAGCAGTACTTC. Its protein product is CASRRGITYEQYF.

J is TRBJ1-2 and V is TRBV7-9; D gene unclear. CDR3 length equals 14 residues. With 1 base removed from V and 0 bases from J, the gap between germline ends came to 6 bases. Germline CDR1 is SEHNR and CDR2 is FQNEAQ (reference sequence). The CDR3 loop reads CASSLGTANYGYTF. Here the CDR3 DNA reads TGTGCCAGCAGCTTAGGAACAGCTAACTATGGCTACACCTTC.

The genes are TRBV30 and TRBJ2-7, with 9 bases identical to TRBD1. V dropped 5 bases and J dropped 3; count of bases not matched to a gene: 11. This CDR3 comprises 15 residues. CDR1 is GTSNPN and CDR2 is SVGIG in the germline V gene (reference sequence). In DNA form, the CDR3 reads TGTGCCTGGGGCAGCGGGACAGGGCTGGGCTACGAGCAGTACTTC. It codes for CAWGSGTGLGYEQYF.

The chain carries TRBV6-5 and TRBJ1-6; D unclear. Germline assignment: CDR1 MNHEY and CDR2 SVGAGI. Trimming cost V 5 bases and J 1 base, with 9 bases left between them. This CDR3 spans 15 amino acids. CDR3 bases: TGTGCCAGCAGTCGTTCGGGTTCCTATAATTCACCCCTCCACTTT. Residues: CASSRSGSYNSPLHF.

A remark on this clone: This same CDR3 is encoded by further DNA sequences in the sample. The V gene is TRBV9, the J gene TRBJ2-3; TRBD2 matches 13 bases. The germline V gene has CDR1 SGDLS and CDR2 YYNGEE. After removal of 2 bases from V and 6 bases from J, the junction contained 3 bases not matched to a gene. The CDR3 length is 15 residues. The CDR3 sequence is CASSVTSGGSDTQYF. Written as DNA, the CDR3 is TGTGCCAGCAGCGTGACTAGCGGGGGGTCGGATACGCAGTATTTT. The whole variable domain, filled in from reference TRBV9 and TRBJ2-3, reads DSGVTQTPKHLITATGQRVTLRCSPRSGDLSVYWYQQSLDQGLQFLIQYYNGEERAKGNILERFSAQQFPDLHSELNLSSLELGDSALYFCASSVTSGGSDTQYFGPGTRLTVL.

The chain combines TRBV29-1 with TRBJ2-3, with 7 bases aligning to TRBD1. The CDR3 totals 14 residues. The trim removed 1 base at V and 1 base at J, leaving 2 bases unmatched. Germline lookup yields CDR1 SQVTM and CDR2 ANQGSEA. The DNA for the CDR3 is TGCAGCGTTGAAGGACAGGGCGGCACAGATACGCAGTATTTT. The encoded protein is CSVEGQGGTDTQYF.

In its sample, this clone was seen once. The chain couples TRBV20-1 to TRBJ2-7; D unresolved. The ends were cut back, 6 bases at V and 4 bases at J, with 10 bases in the middle. The germline V gene has CDR1 DFQATT and CDR2 SNEGSKA (reference sequence). This CDR3 region has 11 residues. CDR3 region: CSAPGPYEQYF. Here the CDR3 DNA reads TGCAGTGCACCAGGTCCGTACGAGCAGTACTTC.

The chain couples TRBV10-3 to TRBJ1-1; D remains unclear. Deletions cut 1 base from V and 5 bases from J, with 14 bases between. The CDR3 consists of 15 residues. Germline loops: CDR1 ENHRY, CDR2 SYGVKD. The CDR3 DNA is TGTGCCATCAGTGAGTTAGAGGGTGGCAGGACTGAAGCTTTCTTT. Its translation is CAISELEGGRTEAFF.

The rearrangement links TRBV2 to TRBJ1-2; D remains unclear. This CDR3 region has 15 residues. Germline loops: CDR1 SNHLY, CDR2 FYNNEI. Trimming took 5 bases from V and 8 from J, leaving 21 bases between them. The CDR3 sequence is CASSTSVAEAQGYTF. The CDR3 nucleotides are TGTGCCAGCAGTACCTCGGTAGCGGAGGCGCAGGGCTACACCTTC.

V usage is TRBV9 and J usage is TRBJ2-1; 8 bases line up with TRBD1. Germline V lookup: CDR1 SGDLS, CDR2 YYNGEE. This CDR3 is built from 18 residues. The V gene end was trimmed by 0 bases and the J gene end by 9 bases; junction bases not matched to a gene: 17. The chain's CDR3 is CASSVVDGPARGRSEQFF. The CDR3 DNA sequence: TGTGCCAGCAGCGTAGTGGATGGACCCGCCAGGGGGCGAAGTGAGCAGTTCTTC.

The V and J genes are TRBV9 and TRBJ1-5; D is ambiguous. This CDR3 comprises 14 residues. From germline, CDR1 is SGDLS and CDR2 YYNGEE. V lost 0 bases and J lost 4, with 8 bases in between. The CDR3 reads CASSVEPGNQPQHF. The CDR3 nucleotides are TGTGCCAGCAGCGTAGAGCCAGGAAATCAGCCCCAGCATTTT.

The rearrangement links TRBV4-3 to TRBJ1-6; 8 bases fit TRBD1. V trimming: 6 bases; J trimming: 8 bases; junction bases outside the gene matches: 6. Germline V gene sequence: CDR1 LGHNA, CDR2 YSLEER. This CDR3 contains 14 residues. The CDR3 loop is CASSRQGIDSPLHF. CDR3 coding DNA: TGCGCCAGCAGTCGACAGGGGATCGATTCACCCCTCCACTTT.